The entry below describes one T cell receptor beta chain. Its antigen is not identified. This sample is drawn from a study of graft-versus-host responses after intestinal transplantation. About the study: Grafts were multivisceral, liver-intestinal, or isolated intestinal. Notes on the study in general: GvH clones turned up in recipient marrow; some had shown up first in ileum or blood.

Using immunoSEQ multiplex PCR, the repertoire was profiled, and TCRdb retains in-frame clones only, with some absent. This table holds some 130,000 clones, 85% to 95% found once. The CDR3 totals 15 residues. CDR1 and CDR2 from the germline V gene are SGDLS and YYNGEE. After removal of 0 bases from V and 12 bases from J, the junction contained 8 bases not matched to a gene. The source was unstimulated CD4+ T cells sorted from spleen or lymph node cells, collected before intestinal transplant. The gene calls are TRBV9 and TRBJ2-1; 11 positions match TRBD2. The receptor's source is a human donor who received an intestinal transplant. The CDR3 coding sequence is TGTGCCAGCAGCGTAGTGGCTAGCGGGGGGAGGGGGCAGTTCTTC. Translated, it gives CASSVVASGGRGQFF.